The clone carrying this TCR beta chain was recorded a few times. Its target is not known. A clone one base away is much larger, so this may be a read error. From RNA transcripts, TCR beta CDR3 regions were amplified. HTBI primers were the set used in a first-round RT-PCR of the TCR CDR3. TCRdb itself ran the multiplex PCR reads through MiXCR, one entry per CDR3 protein. The table has about 380,000 distinct CDR3 sequences, about 14% seen once. The V segment lost 5 bases and the J segment 4 bases; nucleotides outside the gene matches: 1. The CDR3 is made up of 14 amino acids. The data were taken from a study of T cells in Graves' hyperthyroidism and ophthalmopathy. Study background: Peripheral blood was acquired at first diagnosis, ahead of any therapy whatsoever.

Diagnostic assessment was based on clinical symptoms, serum thyroxine and TRAb, thyroid ultrasound and orbital computed tomography. Study-wide points: Ophthalmopathy was predicted by the model a median of roughly 6 months ahead of onset.

Sequenced input: blood. This sequence joins TRBV12-3 or TRBV12-4 and TRBJ2-7, with 14 nucleotides matching TRBD2. This clonotype was sampled from a woman aged 55 to 70 with Graves' hyperthyroidism. The CDR3 coding sequence is TGTGCCAGCAGTGGACTAGCGGGAGGTTACGAGCAGTACGTC. It is translated as CASSGLAGGYEQYV.